These 17 T cell receptor beta chains were all obtained from the same sample, sequenced in a study of beta chain features in type 1 diabetes. Study-level results: When Type 1 diabetes patients were examined, their TCRB CDR3s proved moderately but significantly shorter in all four CD4+ subsets.

TCRB transcripts that were expressed got sequenced, as all of the isolated RNA had been reverse transcribed. Here immunoSEQ multiplex PCR was the method, and the copy in TCRdb shows in-frame clones only, minus some. The profile covers 300,000 to 400,000 clones, with about a tenth appearing a single time and about 1% taken by the ten largest. Antigen specificity for these receptors is unknown. The sample comprised central memory CD4+ T cells from blood. Receptors were obtained from a man aged 25 to 40 with type 1 diabetes.

In this sample, this clone turned up a few times. The CDR3 coding sequence is TGTGCCAGCAGTTCGACAGGGTTGGGAGTTGTTGAGCAGTTCTTC. Its protein product is CASSSTGLGVVEQFF. The chain recombines TRBV6-5 with TRBJ2-1, with 7 bases matching TRBD1. The CDR3 extends over 15 amino acids. The germline CDR1 and CDR2 sequences are MNHEY and SVGAGI. Unmatched junction bases numbered 12, after V lost 4 bases and J lost 9 bases.

This clone occurred a few times. The gene calls are TRBV23-1 and TRBJ2-2; no firm D call. TRBV23-1 is an ORF; its function is uncertain. Deletions cut 6 bases from V and 3 bases from J, with 17 bases between. The CDR3 is 16 residues long. CDR3 sequence (DNA): TGCGCCAGCAGACGACCGACCGCAGCGCACACCGGGGAGCTGTTTTTT. Protein sequence: CASRRPTAAHTGELFF.

The chain is built from TRBV29-1 and TRBJ1-2, with 8 bases that match TRBD1. Trimming took 6 bases from V and 7 from J; bases not matched to a gene: 7. The germline CDR1 and CDR2 sequences are SQVTM and ANQGSEA. The CDR3 sequence is 12 residues long. DNA for the CDR3: TGCAGCGTCCTCTTACAGGGGGGTGGCTACACCTTC. Amino acid sequence: CSVLLQGGGYTF.

The chain uses TRBV27 and TRBJ2-3, with 7 bases lining up with TRBD1. This CDR3 contains 18 residues. With 3 bases clipped from V and 2 bases from J, the junction kept 14 bases outside the gene matches. Germline CDR1 reads MNHEY; CDR2 reads SMNVEV (reference sequence). The CDR3 nucleotides read TGTGCCAGCAGTTTTAAGGGGGCTTCTAAAGGAGTCACAGATACGCAGTATTTT. Protein sequence: CASSFKGASKGVTDTQYF.

The chain couples TRBV7-2 to TRBJ1-2; D gene uncertain. V was pared by 1 base and J by 4 bases, with 13 bases between. The CDR3 consists of 15 residues. The germline CDR1 and CDR2 sequences are SGHTA and FQGNSA. The CDR3 region has the DNA TGTGCCAGCAGCTTAGGGCCCGGGGAGGCCTATGGCTACACCTTC. Translated, it gives CASSLGPGEAYGYTF.

This clone has only a few counts. The V gene is TRBV7-2, the J gene TRBJ1-5; no definite D call. V lost 3 bases to trimming and J lost 5 bases, with 20 bases between them. The CDR3 has 17 amino acids. CDR1 and CDR2 (germline): SGHTA, FQGNSA. CDR3 sequence: CASSFASLVRSDQPQHF. Written as DNA, the CDR3 is TGTGCCAGCAGCTTCGCCAGCTTGGTCCGTAGTGATCAGCCCCAGCATTTT.

This clone was counted ten times or more. This chain joins TRBV11-2 and TRBJ2-1; D might be TRBD2 (6 bases). The CDR3 sequence is 18 residues long. The germline V gene encodes CDR1 SGHAT and CDR2 FQNNGV. The V and J ends lost 2 bases and 7 bases respectively, with 24 bases between them. In DNA, the CDR3 is TGTGCCAGCAGCTTAATCAGTGGCAGCGGGCCCCCCGGTAATGAGCAGTTCTTC. Translating gives CASSLISGSGPPGNEQFF.

The chain carries TRBV28 and TRBJ2-1; D remains unclear. V gave up 4 bases and J gave up 0 bases, with 13 bases separating them. The germline CDR1 and CDR2 sequences are MDHEN and SYDVKM. The CDR3 has 16 amino acids. The CDR3 bases are TGTGCCAGCAGTTGGAGAGGCGCCAGCTCCTACAATGAGCAGTTCTTC. Translating gives CASSWRGASSYNEQFF.

This clone appeared many times. The chain recombines TRBV7-2 with TRBJ2-5; 8 bases fit TRBD1. CDR1 and CDR2 (germline): SGHTA, FQGNSA. The CDR3 runs to 16 residues. With 5 bases clipped from V and 2 bases from J, the junction kept 10 bases outside the gene matches. DNA of the CDR3: TGTGCCAGCAGCCCAAGGACAGGGTTATCGCAAGAGACCCAGTACTTC. Amino acids: CASSPRTGLSQETQYF.

CDR3 protein: CASSRTGMGNTIYF. In DNA form, the CDR3 reads TGTGCCAGCAGCCGGACAGGGATGGGAAACACCATATATTTT. The chain uses TRBV7-9 and TRBJ1-3; 8 bases match TRBD1. The CDR3 length is 14 residues. The V and J ends lost 5 bases and 4 bases, in that order; junction bases with no gene match: 4. Germline V CDR1 and CDR2: SEHNR, FQNEAQ (reference sequence).

This clone came up a few times. The chain has TRBV27 and TRBJ2-7, with 7 bases lining up with TRBD1. The CDR3 is 14 amino acids. The V segment lost 3 bases and the J segment 4 bases; nucleotides outside the gene matches: 6. Germline V CDR1 and CDR2: MNHEY, SMNVEV (reference sequence). The CDR3 DNA reads TGTGCCAGCAGTTTCCACGACAGGGTATACGAGCAGTACTTC. It translates to CASSFHDRVYEQYF.

The chain recombines TRBV29-1 with TRBJ1-1; D remains ambiguous. Trimming shortened V by 4 bases and J by 10 bases, and 7 bases separated the two germline ends. This CDR3 has 9 amino acids. Germline CDR1 reads SQVTM; CDR2 reads ANQGSEA. The CDR3 DNA sequence: TGCAGCGTTGGCCCAGGAGCTTTCTTT. This encodes CSVGPGAFF.

This clone was counted between two and nine times. The V call is TRBV4-1, the J call TRBJ1-1; 7 bases map to TRBD1. The germline V gene encodes CDR1 MGHRA and CDR2 YSYEKL. This CDR3 has 14 amino acids. With 0 bases clipped from V and 11 bases from J, the junction kept 9 bases outside the gene matches. CDR3 loop: CASSQEEGRGSAFF. The CDR3 DNA reads TGCGCCAGCAGCCAAGAAGAGGGCAGGGGGAGCGCTTTCTTT.

This clone showed up just once. The V call is TRBV5-1, the J call TRBJ2-2; D is uncertain. CDR3 length: 15 amino acids. Germline CDR1 reads SGHRS; CDR2 reads YFSETQ. V was pared by 2 bases and J by 2 bases, with 10 bases between. The CDR3 nucleotides read TGCGCCAGCAGCTTTGGGCATGAAAACACCGGGGAGCTGTTTTTT. Amino acids: CASSFGHENTGELFF.

This clone was found a few times. The chain links TRBV5-1 to TRBJ1-3; D gene uncertain. The germline V gene has CDR1 SGHRS and CDR2 YFSETQ. This CDR3 spans 16 amino acids. The germline V and J ends were trimmed by 4 bases and 4 bases, with 18 bases remaining between them. CDR3 sequence: CASSAGNRGFGNTIYF. The CDR3 DNA reads TGCGCCAGCAGCGCGGGAAATCGGGGTTTCGGAAACACCATATATTTT.

This clone was seen at least ten times. The gene calls are TRBV5-8 and TRBJ2-3, with D possibly being TRBD1 (5 bases). Germline assignment: CDR1 SGHTS and CDR2 YDEGEE. The ends were cut back, 4 bases at V and 3 bases at J, with 15 bases in the middle. The CDR3 runs 15 residues. The CDR3 DNA reads as TGTGCCAGCAGCCACGTCACAGGATTAACAGATACGCAGTATTTT. Translating it yields CASSHVTGLTDTQYF.

This clone was observed at least ten times. The chain recombines TRBV7-9 with TRBJ2-3; D is ambiguous. CDR1 SEHNR and CDR2 FQNEAQ come from the germline V gene (reference sequence). V lost 5 bases, J lost 3 bases, and 15 bases lay in between. This CDR3 comprises 15 residues. This CDR3 is CASSPDPLSTDTQYF. CDR3 bases: TGTGCCAGCAGCCCGGACCCCCTTAGTACAGATACGCAGTATTTT.